A selection of T cell receptor beta chains follows, all from one sample in a study of neurological immune-mediated disorders. TCRdb redid the calling of the 5' RACE reads with MiXCR, one entry per CDR3 protein. The sample shows about 41,000 distinct CDR3 sequences, more than 12% of them seen only once. Sequenced sample: CD4+ T cells from blood. The receptors were sampled from a woman aged 55-69 years with HTLV-1-associated myelopathy (HAM/TSP). Each CDR3 is given without its conserved first and last residue.

cdr3_length	j_call	v_call	cdr3_aa
12	TRBJ2-2	TRBV7-8	ASSSGRHTGELF
10	TRBJ2-1	TRBV5-1	ASSFGFDEQF
14	TRBJ2-3	TRBV11-3	ASSLVGARVRDTQY
12	TRBJ1-6	TRBV9	ASTSGPAGSPLH
12	TRBJ2-7	TRBV5-4	ANSLGTASYEQY
12	TRBJ1-4	TRBV2	ASRDREWNEKLF
14	TRBJ1-1	TRBV7-2	ASSLARFAGNTEAF
13	TRBJ2-7	TRBV20-1	SARAARETLYEQY
14	TRBJ1-4	TRBV5-6	ASSPRGLATNEKLF
13	TRBJ1-3	TRBV18	ASSPLGVDGNTIY
14	TRBJ2-7	TRBV4-2	ARSQDRTELPYEQY
12	TRBJ2-1	TRBV2	ASSERGLVIEQF
12	TRBJ1-5	TRBV20-1	SASHGQGDQPQH
15	TRBJ1-6	TRBV3-1	ASSPKRGPRGASPLH
12	TRBJ1-6	TRBV20-1	SAITGTANSPLH
13	TRBJ2-1	TRBV4-1	ASSPFTGTYNEQF
12	TRBJ2-4	TRBV19	ASRPQGGKNIQY
14	TRBJ1-6	TRBV24-1	AALVRHSSYNSPLH
11	TRBJ1-2	TRBV6-5	ASISAGNYGYT
13	TRBJ1-3	TRBV5-1	ASSLGRDIGNTIY
11	TRBJ1-1	TRBV29-1	SVAPGQNTEAF
13	TRBJ2-6	TRBV4-1	ASSQGDAGANVLT
14	TRBJ2-1	TRBV5-1	ASSLGGRGSYNEQF
13	TRBJ2-3	TRBV5-1	ASSLRQGGPDTQY
10	TRBJ2-7	TRBV7-8	ASSLQSYEQY
10	TRBJ2-2	TRBV3-1	ASQENTGELF
13	TRBJ1-2	TRBV7-3	ASSLGPPANYGYT
11	TRBJ2-7	TRBV29-1	SAGTSGVGKQY
13	TRBJ1-1	TRBV5-6	ASSLVGVMNTEAF
13	TRBJ1-6	TRBV5-1	ASSIGQSGSSPLH